One sample yielded the 15 T cell receptor beta chains listed below, sequenced in a study of blood T cell repertoires in COVID-19. This table comes from immunoSEQ multiplex PCR, and its TCRdb copy is limited to in-frame clones, with some not included. The data contain 230,000 or so clones, roughly 88% of them singletons. The sequencing input was PBMCs or T cells enriched from blood (not recorded which). The receptors derive from a woman in her 50s with acute COVID-19.

The CDR3 bases are TGTGCCAGCAGCTTAATTGGCCCACAACAGGGAACAGTGAACACTGAAGCTTTCTTT. It encodes CASSLIGPQQGTVNTEAFF. The chain joins TRBV7-8 to TRBJ1-1; tentative D call: TRBD1 (6 bases). The germline gives CDR1 SGHVS, CDR2 FQNEAQ. With 2 bases removed from V and 0 bases from J, the gap between germline ends came to 22 bases. The CDR3 spans 19 residues.

The chain employs TRBV28 and TRBJ1-1; no clear D. From germline, CDR1 is MDHEN and CDR2 SYDVKM. The CDR3 loop spans 13 amino acids. CDR3 in amino acids: CASESEVDTEAFF. Here the CDR3 DNA reads TGTGCGTCGGAAAGTGAGGTGGACACTGAAGCTTTCTTT.

The V and J genes are TRBV21-1 and TRBJ1-1; the tabulated D call, TRBD1, remains unverified against the DNA. TRBV21-1 is shown as a pseudogene. CDR3 length equals 15 residues. The CDR3 reads CASSKETGERTEAFF. As DNA, the CDR3 is TGTGCCAGCAGCAAAGAAACAGGGGAGCGCACTGAAGCTTTCTTT.

This chain connects TRBV18 to TRBJ2-7, with TRBD1 matching over 7 bases. V lost 4 bases, J lost 1 base, and 7 bases stayed unmatched. This CDR3 has 15 residues. From germline, CDR1 is KGHSH and CDR2 LQKENI. CDR3 in amino acids: CASSLVGRGSYEQYF. The CDR3 coding sequence is TGTGCCAGCTCACTAGTCGGCAGGGGGTCCTACGAGCAGTACTTC.

The sample holds a few counts of this clone. V and J are TRBV29-1 and TRBJ1-2, with 10 bases that match TRBD1. This CDR3 has 14 residues. J gave up 6 bases and V 3 bases, and 7 bases lay outside the gene matches. The V gene's germline CDR1 is SQVTM and CDR2 ANQGSEA. CDR3 residues: CSVDGWTGGDGYTF. Written as DNA, the CDR3 is TGCAGCGTTGACGGATGGACAGGGGGGGATGGCTACACCTTC.

The rearrangement links TRBV16 to TRBJ2-3; 8 bases are shared with TRBD2. CDR1 and CDR2 from the germline V gene are KGHSY and FQNENV. The V gene end was trimmed by 0 bases and the J gene end by 0 bases; junction bases not matched to a gene: 5. The CDR3 totals 17 residues. CDR3 nucleotides: TGTGCCAGCAGCCAATCCGGGGGGGCCGGCAGCACAGATACGCAGTATTTT. Protein sequence: CASSQSGGAGSTDTQYF. The variable domain in full, completed from reference TRBV16 and TRBJ2-3, reads GEEVAQTPKHLVRGEGQKAKLYCAPIKGHSYVFWYQQVLKNEFKFLISFQNENVFDETGMPKERFSAKCLPNSPCSLEIQATKLEDSAVYFCASSQSGGAGSTDTQYFGPGTRLTVL.

The gene calls are TRBV25-1 and TRBJ1-5; no definite D call. V was clipped by 7 bases and J by 5 bases, with 9 bases between them. Germline assignment: CDR1 MGHDK and CDR2 SYGVNS. This CDR3 contains 12 residues. Written as DNA, the CDR3 is TGTGCCAGCAAATGTCTCGATCAGCCCCAGCATTTT. This gives the protein CASKCLDQPQHF.

The chain combines TRBV2 with TRBJ2-5; no clear D gene. CDR1 is SNHLY, CDR2 FYNNEI, per germline. Trimming removed 6 bases at V and 3 bases at J, with 14 bases between. The CDR3 length is 14 residues. CDR3: CASRQSYPKETQYF. The CDR3 nucleotides are TGTGCCAGCAGACAGAGTTATCCTAAAGAGACCCAGTACTTC.

The J gene is TRBJ2-1, the V gene TRBV5-6, with TRBD2 matching over 7 bases. V gave up 4 bases and J gave up 0 bases; unmatched junction bases: 13. This CDR3 comprises 18 residues. CDR1 and CDR2 (germline): SGHDT, YYEEEE. This CDR3 reads CASSPDGRGGTSYNEQFF. For the CDR3, the DNA is TGTGCCAGCAGCCCCGATGGTCGGGGAGGGACCTCCTACAATGAGCAGTTCTTC.

The CDR3 sequence: CATADGGGNNEQFF. In DNA form, the CDR3 reads TGTGCCACCGCTGACGGGGGAGGGAACAATGAGCAGTTCTTC. J is TRBJ2-1 and V is TRBV24-1; 7 nucleotides agree with TRBD2. The CDR3 extends over 14 amino acids. Per the germline V gene, CDR1 is KGHDR and CDR2 is SFDVKD. V lost 9 bases and J lost 5; bases outside the gene matches: 9.

CDR3 protein: CASSLRTGGGDTQYF. In DNA form, the CDR3 reads TGTGCCAGCAGCTTGCGGACAGGGGGGGGAGATACGCAGTATTTT. The rearrangement uses TRBV14 and TRBJ2-3; TRBD1 agrees at 10 bases. The CDR3 totals 15 residues. V shed 5 bases and J 5 bases; nucleotides not matched to a gene: 7. The germline gives CDR1 SGHDN, CDR2 FVKESK.

This clone was observed once. The V call is TRBV6-6, the J call TRBJ1-1; the D is unclear. The CDR3 sequence is 15 residues long. Germline-derived CDR1 and CDR2 are MNHNY and SVGAGI (reference sequence). Trimming pared 5 bases from V and 4 bases from J, leaving 17 bases between. CDR3 residues: CASSDPPGGGTEAFF. In DNA form, the CDR3 reads TGTGCCAGCAGTGACCCCCCAGGCGGAGGCACTGAAGCTTTCTTT.

J is TRBJ1-1 and V is TRBV19, with D possibly TRBD1 on 6 matching bases. Trimming took off 5 bases at V and 5 bases at J, with 12 bases between the two ends. Per the germline V gene, CDR1 is LNHDA and CDR2 is SQIVND (reference sequence). This CDR3 is 13 amino acids long. CDR3 nucleotide sequence: TGTGCCAGTAGTGGCGGGGGCGGGACTGAAGCTTTCTTT. It encodes CASSGGGGTEAFF.

In its sample, this clone was seen once. The rearrangement links TRBV4-3 to TRBJ1-6; the match to TRBD1 covers 7 bases. J lost 9 bases, V lost 1 base, and 6 bases had no gene match. The germline gives CDR1 LGHNA, CDR2 YSLEER. The CDR3 is 15 amino acids. In DNA, the CDR3 is TGCGCCAGCAGCCAAGGACAGGGTAGTATTTCACCCCTCCACTTT. Residues: CASSQGQGSISPLHF.

This chain links TRBV9 with TRBJ2-3; 14 bases are a match to TRBD2. Per germline, CDR1 SGDLS and CDR2 YYNGEE. The CDR3 contains 16 residues. V shed 1 base and J 7 bases; nucleotides not matched to a gene: 5. CDR3 protein: CASSVRGLAGANTQYF. The CDR3 coding sequence is TGTGCCAGCAGCGTACGGGGACTAGCGGGAGCGAATACGCAGTATTTT. Full variable domain (rest looked up from reference TRBV9 and TRBJ2-3): DSGVTQTPKHLITATGQRVTLRCSPRSGDLSVYWYQQSLDQGLQFLIQYYNGEERAKGNILERFSAQQFPDLHSELNLSSLELGDSALYFCASSVRGLAGANTQYFGPGTRLTVL.